Below, 27 T cell receptor beta chains from the same sample are listed, as sequenced in a study of monozygotic twins with inflammatory bowel disease. From the 5' RACE reads, TCRdb lists one entry per CDR3 protein and no DNA. Its table lists around 380,000 distinct CDR3 sequences. Sequencing was carried out using blood. The receptors shown here come from a human donor with ulcerative colitis or Crohn's disease, or a healthy co-twin of an affected twin (not recorded which).

The chain has TRBV29-1 and TRBJ2-1; TCRdb selects TRBD2, and the lack of DNA leaves this call unchecked. CDR3 size: 17 residues. Germline-derived CDR1 and CDR2 are SQVTM and ANQGSEA. The CDR3 reads CSVTGTSGISSYNEQFF.

The rearrangement uses TRBV3-1 and TRBJ1-2. The CDR3 extends over 12 amino acids. Germline values: CDR1 LGHDT, CDR2 YNNKEL (reference sequence). The CDR3 loop reads CASSRTSSLYTF.

The V call is TRBV12-3 or TRBV12-4, the J call TRBJ1-5. The CDR3 covers 16 residues. The CDR3 reads CASSGRTVMRDQPQHF.

The chain couples TRBV7-6 to TRBJ1-1. The CDR3 runs 15 residues. CDR1 and CDR2 from the germline V gene are SGHVS and FNYEAQ. CDR3 sequence: CASSLTQAMNTEAFF.

The chain links TRBV20-1 to TRBJ2-3; TCRdb picks TRBD2, but there is no DNA to check that call. CDR1 DFQATT and CDR2 SNEGSKA come from the germline V gene (reference sequence). This CDR3 comprises 15 residues. The CDR3 is CSAREKRGGTDTQYF.

This sequence joins TRBV18 and TRBJ2-1; no DNA is available, so the TRBD1 call from TCRdb remains unchecked. Germline V gives CDR1 KGHSH, CDR2 LQKENI. CDR3 length equals 16 residues. The CDR3 reads CASSPGTDSSYNEQFF.

This chain joins TRBV5-1 and TRBJ2-1; the D call from TCRdb, TRBD1, cannot be confirmed without DNA. From germline, CDR1 is SGHRS and CDR2 YFSETQ. This CDR3 is built from 16 residues. CDR3 sequence: CASRGQVGISYNEQFF.

The chain recombines TRBV4-2 with TRBJ2-2. Per the germline V gene, CDR1 is LGHNA and CDR2 is YNFKEQ. The CDR3 runs to 11 residues. CDR3 protein: CASSQGRELFF.

Here the CDR3 reads CASSVEVQAAGAQYF. This rearrangement joins TRBV7-2 to TRBJ2-5; TCRdb returns TRBD1, unconfirmable since there is no DNA. The CDR3 loop spans 15 amino acids. Germline CDR1 and CDR2: SGHTA and FQGNSA.

The chain has TRBV28 and TRBJ2-1. Germline-derived CDR1 and CDR2 are MDHEN and SYDVKM. This CDR3 spans 15 amino acids. This CDR3 is CASSSPGLGYNEQFF.

The chain recombines TRBV14 with TRBJ2-1; no DNA is available, so the TRBD2 call from TCRdb remains unchecked. Germline lookup yields CDR1 SGHDN and CDR2 FVKESK. This CDR3 is built from 15 residues. The CDR3 is CASSQVGGRHNEQFF.

The V gene is TRBV11-1, the J gene TRBJ2-2; TCRdb designates TRBD2, a call that cannot be tested without DNA. Germline V lookup: CDR1 SGHAT, CDR2 FQDESV (reference sequence). This CDR3 has 18 residues. The CDR3 loop is CASSSVSGAQGSTGELFF. The whole variable domain, remainder taken from reference TRBV11-1 and TRBJ2-2, is EAEVAQSPRYKITEKSQAVAFWCDPISGHATLYWYRQILGQGPELLVQFQDESVVDDSQLPKDRFSAERLKGVDSTLKIQPAELGDSAMYLCASSSVSGAQGSTGELFFGEGSRLTVL.

The CDR3: CASSQMEYSYEQYF. V and J are TRBV3-1 and TRBJ2-7. The germline CDR1 and CDR2 sequences are LGHDT and YNNKEL (reference sequence). This CDR3 comprises 14 residues.

V and J are TRBV20-1 and TRBJ1-4. The CDR3 runs 14 residues. Germline CDR1 is DFQATT and CDR2 is SNEGSKA (reference sequence). The CDR3 protein is CSASPRATNEKLFF.

The chain is built from TRBV4-3 and TRBJ2-5; TCRdb lists TRBD1, though no DNA is available to test this call. Per germline, CDR1 LGHNA and CDR2 YSLEER. This CDR3 contains 13 residues. The chain's CDR3 is CASSQGLGGTQYF.

The V and J genes are TRBV6-5 and TRBJ1-3. The CDR3 is made up of 15 amino acids. The germline gives CDR1 MNHEY, CDR2 SVGAGI. CDR3 protein: CASSYGWGSGNTIYF.

The J gene is TRBJ2-5, the V gene TRBV7-9; with no DNA, the TCRdb D assignment of TRBD2 cannot be verified. The CDR3 sequence is 14 residues long. Germline CDR1 and CDR2: SEHNR and FQNEAQ (reference sequence). CDR3 sequence: CASSLSRAEETQYF.

This chain joins TRBV20-1 and TRBJ2-1; TCRdb picks TRBD2, but there is no DNA to check that call. Germline V lookup: CDR1 DFQATT, CDR2 SNEGSKA (reference sequence). The CDR3 is made up of 12 amino acids. The CDR3: CSASGSFGEQFF.

The chain has TRBV5-1 and TRBJ2-5; TCRdb returns TRBD1, unconfirmable since there is no DNA. Germline V gene lookup returns CDR1 SGHRS and CDR2 YFSETQ. CDR3 length: 14 amino acids. The CDR3: CASSPGTTIETQYF.

This chain joins TRBV19 and TRBJ1-5. The CDR3 covers 15 residues. Germline V gene sequence: CDR1 LNHDA, CDR2 SQIVND (reference sequence). CDR3 sequence: CASTTSGYSNQPQHF. The full variable domain, rest sourced from reference TRBV19 and TRBJ1-5, is DGGITQSPKYLFRKEGQNVTLSCEQNLNHDAMYWYRQDPGQGLRLIYYSQIVNDFQKGDIAEGYSVSREKKESFPLTVTSAQKNPTAFYLCASTTSGYSNQPQHFGDGTRLSIL.

The rearrangement links TRBV2 to TRBJ1-5; TCRdb's D call, TRBD1, is unchecked because there is no DNA. Germline CDR1 reads SNHLY; CDR2 reads FYNNEI. The CDR3 covers 15 residues. CDR3 sequence: CASDLDRIRNQPQHF. Looking up the rest from reference TRBV2 and TRBJ1-5 gives the full variable domain: EPEVTQTPSHQVTQMGQEVILRCVPISNHLYFYWYRQILGQKVEFLVSFYNNEISEKSEIFDDQFSVERPDGSNFTLKIRSTKLEDSAMYFCASDLDRIRNQPQHFGDGTRLSIL.

This rearrangement joins TRBV19 to TRBJ1-1; the TCRdb D gene call, TRBD1, has no DNA to confirm it. From germline, CDR1 is LNHDA and CDR2 SQIVND (reference sequence). The CDR3 runs to 18 residues. The CDR3 sequence: CASSAHRGNVGVNTEAFF.

The chain uses TRBV7-9 and TRBJ1-5; TCRdb picks TRBD1, but there is no DNA to check that call. This CDR3 has 15 residues. Germline V gene data show CDR1 as SEHNR and CDR2 as FQNEAQ (reference sequence). The CDR3 spells CASSKDVGDNQPQHF.

The chain links TRBV18 to TRBJ1-5. The CDR3 consists of 13 residues. CDR1 is KGHSH and CDR2 is LQKENI in the germline V gene. This CDR3 is CASSPSSNQPQHF.

The chain carries TRBV7-9 and TRBJ1-2; the D gene TCRdb calls, TRBD1, cannot be checked with no DNA. The length of the CDR3 is 15 residues. Germline CDR1 and CDR2: SEHNR and FQNEAQ (reference sequence). CDR3 sequence: CASSIPGHKDYGYTF.

The chain links TRBV7-2 to TRBJ2-3; TCRdb designates TRBD1, a call that cannot be tested without DNA. Germline CDR1 and CDR2: SGHTA and FQGNSA. This CDR3 is 15 amino acids long. CDR3 sequence: CASSRGGPGTDTQYF.

The chain carries TRBV10-1 and TRBJ2-7; the TCRdb call, TRBD1, lacks DNA for checking. Germline CDR1 WNHNN, CDR2 SYGVQD (reference sequence). The length of the CDR3 is 14 residues. This CDR3 reads CASRPGTGGSEQYF.